The T cell receptor beta chain under discussion was sequenced for a study of cytomegalovirus exposure and HLA in healthy donors. The overall study: There were 90 million to 140 million unique TCR beta sequences, drawn from approximately 190 million T cells, in an earlier analysis. General observations from the study: Rare TCR sequences dominated, though some public TCRs recurred in many donors. An analysis that came later showed most CMV-associated TCR beta chains appearing HLA-restricted. A later analysis showed TCR association rates differing by HLA locus, peaking at DRB1 and lowest at HLA-C.

The CDR3 runs to 13 residues. In germline, CDR1 is SEHNR, CDR2 FQNEAQ (reference sequence). V shed 6 bases and J 7 bases; nucleotides not matched to a gene: 3. With 60 Vbeta and 13 Jbeta primers, the PCR was carried out. TCRdb's copy holds only in-frame clones and misses some; the assay was immunoSEQ multiplex PCR. The repertoire holds more than 85,000 clones, about 75% seen once, with roughly 14% in the top ten. Points on this clone: Its specificity is unknown.

Input material: PBMCs. The chain has TRBV7-9 and TRBJ1-4, with 9 bases fitting TRBD1. This receptor was obtained from a male donor in good health and CMV-seropositive. This chain's CDR3 is CASRGQGGEKLFF. CDR3 DNA: TGTGCCAGCAGGGGACAGGGTGGTGAAAAACTGTTTTTT.